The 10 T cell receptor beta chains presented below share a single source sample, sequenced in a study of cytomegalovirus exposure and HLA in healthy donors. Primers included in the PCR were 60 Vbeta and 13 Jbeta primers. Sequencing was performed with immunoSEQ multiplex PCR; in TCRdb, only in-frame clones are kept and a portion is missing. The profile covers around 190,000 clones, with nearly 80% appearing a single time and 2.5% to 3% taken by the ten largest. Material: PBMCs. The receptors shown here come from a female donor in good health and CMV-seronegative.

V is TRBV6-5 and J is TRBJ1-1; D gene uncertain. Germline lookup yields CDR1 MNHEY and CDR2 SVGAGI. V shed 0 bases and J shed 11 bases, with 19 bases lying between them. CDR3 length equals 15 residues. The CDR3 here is CASSYSGQRSFGAFF. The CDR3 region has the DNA TGTGCCAGCAGTTACTCAGGGCAGCGGTCGTTTGGCGCTTTCTTT.

Here the CDR3 reads CASSFGAGGPGETQYF. DNA for the CDR3: TGTGCCAGCAGTTTTGGGGCGGGGGGGCCGGGAGAGACCCAGTACTTC. The rearrangement uses TRBV27 and TRBJ2-5; TRBD2 aligns across 9 bases. CDR3 length equals 16 residues. Trimming took 3 bases from V and 4 from J; bases not matched to a gene: 9. Germline V gene lookup returns CDR1 MNHEY and CDR2 SMNVEV (reference sequence).

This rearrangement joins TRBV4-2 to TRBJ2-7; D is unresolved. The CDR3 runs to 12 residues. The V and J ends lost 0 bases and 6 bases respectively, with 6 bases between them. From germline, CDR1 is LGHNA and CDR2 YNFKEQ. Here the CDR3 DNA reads TGTGCCAGCAGCCAAGACGGTCGCGAGCAGTACTTC. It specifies CASSQDGREQYF.

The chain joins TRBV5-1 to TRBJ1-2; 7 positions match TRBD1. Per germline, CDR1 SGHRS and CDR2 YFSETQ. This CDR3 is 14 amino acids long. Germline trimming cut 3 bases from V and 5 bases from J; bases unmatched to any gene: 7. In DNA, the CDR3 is TGCGCCAGCAGCTCCCGACAGGGTGTGTATGGCTACACCTTC. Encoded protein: CASSSRQGVYGYTF. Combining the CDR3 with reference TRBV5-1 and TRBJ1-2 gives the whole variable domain KAGVTQTPRYLIKTRGQQVTLSCSPISGHRSVSWYQQTPGQGLQFLFEYFSETQRNKGNFPGRFSGRQFSNSRSEMNVSTLELGDSALYLCASSSRQGVYGYTFGSGTRLTVV.

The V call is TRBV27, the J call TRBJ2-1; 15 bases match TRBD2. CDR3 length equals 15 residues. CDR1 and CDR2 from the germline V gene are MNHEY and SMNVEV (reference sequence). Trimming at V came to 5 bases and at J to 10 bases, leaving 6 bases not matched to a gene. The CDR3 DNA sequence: TGTGCCAGCAGTCCCGGGACTAGCGGGGGGCTGGAGCAGTTCTTC. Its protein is CASSPGTSGGLEQFF.

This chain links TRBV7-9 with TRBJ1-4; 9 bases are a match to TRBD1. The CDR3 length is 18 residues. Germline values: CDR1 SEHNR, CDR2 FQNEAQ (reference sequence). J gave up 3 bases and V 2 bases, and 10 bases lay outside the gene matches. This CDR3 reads CASSLYTTGGVANEKLFF. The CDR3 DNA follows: TGTGCCAGCAGCTTATACACAACAGGGGGCGTAGCTAATGAAAAACTGTTTTTT.

The CDR3 region is CASSLLEYTDTQYF. CDR3 in DNA: TGTGCCAGCAGCCTCCTGGAGTACACAGATACGCAGTATTTT. The rearrangement links TRBV7-3 to TRBJ2-3; D gene unclear. Germline V lookup: CDR1 SGHTA, CDR2 FQGTGA. With 5 bases removed from V and 2 bases from J, the gap between germline ends came to 11 bases. The CDR3 sequence is 14 residues long.

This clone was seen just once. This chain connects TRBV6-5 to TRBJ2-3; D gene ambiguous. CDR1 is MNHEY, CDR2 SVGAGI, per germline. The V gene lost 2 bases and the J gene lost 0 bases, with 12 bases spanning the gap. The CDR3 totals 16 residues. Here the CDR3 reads CASSYDGASSTDTQYF. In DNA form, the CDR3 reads TGTGCCAGCAGTTACGACGGAGCGTCTAGCACAGATACGCAGTATTTT.

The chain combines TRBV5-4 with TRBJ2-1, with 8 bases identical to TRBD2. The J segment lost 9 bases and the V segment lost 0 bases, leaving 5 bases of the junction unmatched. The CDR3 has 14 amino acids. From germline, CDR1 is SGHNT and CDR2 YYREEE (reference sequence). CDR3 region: CASSLERESSEQFF. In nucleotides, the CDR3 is TGTGCCAGCAGCTTGGAGCGGGAGAGCAGTGAGCAGTTCTTC. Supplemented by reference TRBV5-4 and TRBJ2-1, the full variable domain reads ETGVTQSPTHLIKTRGQQVTLRCSSQSGHNTVSWYQQALGQGPQFIFQYYREEENGRGNFPPRFSGLQFPNYSSELNVNALELDDSALYLCASSLERESSEQFFGPGTRLTVL.

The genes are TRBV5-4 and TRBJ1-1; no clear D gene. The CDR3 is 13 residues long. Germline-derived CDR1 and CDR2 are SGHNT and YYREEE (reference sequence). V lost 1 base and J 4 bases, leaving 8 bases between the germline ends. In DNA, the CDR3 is TGTGCCAGCAGCTTGTTTCCTCCCACTGAAGCTTTCTTT. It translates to CASSLFPPTEAFF.